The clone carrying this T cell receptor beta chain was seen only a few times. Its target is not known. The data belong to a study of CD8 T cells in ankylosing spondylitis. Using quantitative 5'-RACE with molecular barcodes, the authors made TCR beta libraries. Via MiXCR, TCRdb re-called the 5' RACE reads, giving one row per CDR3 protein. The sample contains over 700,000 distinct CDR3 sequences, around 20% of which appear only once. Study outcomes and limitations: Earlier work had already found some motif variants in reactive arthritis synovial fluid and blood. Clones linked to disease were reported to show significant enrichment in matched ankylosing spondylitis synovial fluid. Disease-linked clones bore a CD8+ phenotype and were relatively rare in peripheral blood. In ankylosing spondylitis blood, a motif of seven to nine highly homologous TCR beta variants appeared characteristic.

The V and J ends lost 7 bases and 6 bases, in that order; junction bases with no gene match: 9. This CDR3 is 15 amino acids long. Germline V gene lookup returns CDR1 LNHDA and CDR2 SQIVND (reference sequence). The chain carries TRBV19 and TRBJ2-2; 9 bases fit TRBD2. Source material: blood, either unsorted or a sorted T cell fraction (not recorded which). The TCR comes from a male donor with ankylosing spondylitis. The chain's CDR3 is CASIKRGAWAGELFF. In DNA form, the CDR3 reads TGTGCCAGTATCAAGCGGGGGGCGTGGGCCGGGGAGCTGTTTTTT.